The present entry profiles one T cell receptor (beta chain) with its context. What it binds is unknown. This CDR3 has 15 residues. Germline-derived CDR1 and CDR2 are SQVTM and ANQGSEA. The germline V and J ends were trimmed by 0 bases and 8 bases, with 18 bases remaining between them. TCRdb reprocessed the reads with MiXCR, giving one entry per CDR3 protein. The sample carries 630,000 or so distinct CDR3 sequences, about 24% recorded once. This sample was taken from a study of T cell repertoires in cytomegalovirus infection. Study as a whole: Public TCR beta signature analysis indicated the presence of both CMV infection and matching HLA type. Study conclusions and caveats: Summed public TCR beta family frequency identified CMV carriers bearing the relevant HLA.

The clonotype was recovered from a human donor in good health (CMV status not recorded). Some clones in this sample may be carry-over from other donors' samples. Sequenced: CD8+ T cells from PBMCs. The rearrangement joins TRBV29-1 to TRBJ2-3; D might be TRBD1 or TRBD2, each matching 5 bases. The CDR3 region is CSVEDGRGRAFTQYF. In DNA, the CDR3 is TGCAGCGTTGAAGATGGACGGGGCCGAGCCTTTACGCAGTATTTT.